The 27 T cell receptor beta chains presented below share a single source sample, sequenced in a study of T cells in Graves' hyperthyroidism and ophthalmopathy (dated by TCRdb to about 2019). Libraries were made using multiplex PCR. Sequencing was carried out with an Illumina HiSeq 2000. TCR beta CDR3 regions were amplified from RNA transcripts. A first-round RT-PCR of the TCR CDR3 used the HTBI primer set with the Qiagen OneStep RT-PCR kit. The raw public data were reprocessed by TCRdb itself: fastp quality trimming at Q25, MiXCR clonotype calling, in-frame beta chains only. Every entry covers one CDR3 protein and lists the most common genes and DNA from its rows. The sample table records about 420,000 distinct CDR3 sequences; roughly 15% of these occur just once. Of the sample, 5% to 6% falls within the top ten clones. Specimen: blood. The receptors derive from a young woman with Graves' hyperthyroidism.

This clonotype was counted between two and nine times. This rearrangement joins TRBV20-1 to TRBJ2-3; no reliable D call. In germline, CDR1 is DFQATT, CDR2 SNEGSKA (reference sequence). The CDR3 runs 11 residues. The V and J ends lost 0 bases and 5 bases respectively, with 3 bases between them. This CDR3 reads CSARDKDTQYF. In DNA form, the CDR3 reads TGCAGTGCTAGAGATAAAGATACGCAGTATTTT.

This clonotype was seen ten or more times. The J gene is TRBJ2-7, the V gene TRBV2, with a tentative D call TRBD2 (5 bases). This CDR3 region has 14 residues. The germline V gene has CDR1 SNHLY and CDR2 FYNNEI. The V and J ends lost 5 bases and 3 bases respectively, with 14 bases between them. CDR3 DNA sequence: TGTGCCAGCAGTCCTATGACTAACGACTACGAGCAGTACTTC. It specifies CASSPMTNDYEQYF.

The genes are TRBV4-1 and TRBJ2-7; TRBD2 is a possible D gene (5 bases). Germline V CDR1 and CDR2: MGHRA, YSYEKL. The CDR3 has 15 amino acids. The ends were cut back, 0 bases at V and 9 bases at J, with 18 bases in the middle. Here the CDR3 DNA reads TGCGCCAGCAGCCAAGATAGGCTGGTTGCGGGTGGGCAGTACTTC. Encoded protein: CASSQDRLVAGGQYF.

This clonotype was counted between two and nine times. This rearrangement joins TRBV9 to TRBJ1-2, with D perhaps matching TRBD1 (5 bases). Germline CDR1 and CDR2: SGDLS and YYNGEE. The CDR3 totals 13 residues. V gave up 6 bases and J gave up 6 bases, with 15 bases separating them. The CDR3 bases are TGTGCCAGCACCCCGGGGGGGGAAGATGGCTACACCTTC. Its protein is CASTPGGEDGYTF.

This clonotype occurred many times. The chain carries TRBV5-1 and TRBJ2-1; D might be TRBD1 (5 bases). From germline, CDR1 is SGHRS and CDR2 YFSETQ. Trimming removed 2 bases from V and 5 bases from J, with 17 bases in between. The CDR3 is made up of 16 amino acids. The CDR3 spells CASSFPAKGRNNEQFF. CDR3 bases: TGCGCCAGCAGCTTTCCCGCAAAGGGGCGAAACAATGAGCAGTTCTTC.

The table lists this clonotype with a few counts. The rearrangement uses TRBV15 and TRBJ2-7; D is uncertain. Looked up from germline, CDR1 is LNHNV and CDR2 is YYDKDF (reference sequence). V dropped 0 bases and J dropped 4 bases, with 4 bases sitting between them. There are 12 residues in the CDR3. The CDR3 spells CATSRDTYEQYF. CDR3 DNA sequence: TGTGCCACCAGCAGAGATACATACGAGCAGTACTTC.

This chain joins TRBV4-3 and TRBJ1-4; tentatively, D is TRBD1 (5 bases). The CDR3 contains 19 residues. Germline V gene data show CDR1 as LGHNA and CDR2 as YSLEER. V lost 1 base and J lost 0, with 18 bases in between. The CDR3 nucleotides read TGCGCCAGCAGCCAAGGATGGGCGGGGGGATCAGCAACTAATGAAAAACTGTTTTTT. It is translated as CASSQGWAGGSATNEKLFF.

This clonotype was observed at least ten times. V gene TRBV5-1 combines with J gene TRBJ2-3; either TRBD1 or TRBD2 may supply D (5 bases each). The germline gives CDR1 SGHRS, CDR2 YFSETQ. This CDR3 spans 14 amino acids. V lost 3 bases and J 0 bases, leaving 8 bases between the germline ends. In nucleotides, the CDR3 is TGCGCCAGCAGCTGGGACGGGAGCACAGATACGCAGTATTTT. Amino acid sequence: CASSWDGSTDTQYF.

This clonotype was observed a handful of times. The chain employs TRBV20-1 and TRBJ2-3, with a tentative D call TRBD2 (6 bases). Germline V gene lookup returns CDR1 DFQATT and CDR2 SNEGSKA (reference sequence). The CDR3 extends over 14 amino acids. Trimming stripped 8 bases from V and 6 bases from J, with 21 bases between. CDR3 DNA: TGCAGTAGAGGCGGGACGAGGTTCCCCGATACGCAGTATTTT. It translates to CSRGGTRFPDTQYF.

This clonotype was seen many times. The genes are TRBV5-1 and TRBJ2-1; D unclear. CDR3 length equals 13 residues. Trimming pared 5 bases from V and 9 bases from J, leaving 15 bases between. Germline V gives CDR1 SGHRS, CDR2 YFSETQ. CDR3 residues: CASSEVVSGEQFF. The CDR3 DNA sequence: TGCGCCAGCAGTGAGGTAGTCTCGGGTGAGCAGTTCTTC.

Many counts were recorded for this clonotype. This rearrangement joins TRBV7-9 to TRBJ2-7; 8 nucleotides agree with TRBD2. V shed 5 bases and J 2 bases; nucleotides not matched to a gene: 14. There are 17 residues in the CDR3. Looked up from germline, CDR1 is SEHNR and CDR2 is FQNEAQ (reference sequence). CDR3 protein: CASSQADASGHTYEQYF. Written as DNA, the CDR3 is TGTGCCAGCAGCCAGGCGGACGCTAGCGGGCATACCTACGAGCAGTACTTC.

This clonotype was seen a handful of times. A much larger clone lies one base from this, so it may be a read error. The rearrangement links TRBV11-1 to TRBJ2-7; 9 nucleotides agree with TRBD1. CDR1 is SGHAT, CDR2 FQDESV, per germline (reference sequence). The CDR3 has 14 residues. Here the CDR3 DNA reads TGTGCCTGCAGCGCCCGGGACAGGGACTACGAGCAGTACTTC. Encoded protein: CACSARDRDYEQYF.

The CDR3 DNA sequence: TGCAGTGCTATGCAAGCGGGATTACCTGATACGCAGTATTTT. Protein product: CSAMQAGLPDTQYF. The chain joins TRBV20-1 to TRBJ2-3, with 7 bases identical to TRBD2. The CDR3 covers 14 residues. The germline gives CDR1 DFQATT, CDR2 SNEGSKA (reference sequence). The V segment lost 4 bases and the J segment 6 bases; nucleotides outside the gene matches: 10.

This chain joins TRBV9 and TRBJ2-1; 8 bases align to TRBD2. CDR1 SGDLS and CDR2 YYNGEE come from the germline V gene. With 3 bases clipped from V and 6 bases from J, the junction kept 8 bases outside the gene matches. This CDR3 comprises 15 residues. CDR3: CASSGGASGLNEQFF. CDR3 nucleotide sequence: TGTGCCAGCAGCGGGGGGGCTAGCGGGCTCAATGAGCAGTTCTTC.

This sequence joins TRBV12-3 or TRBV12-4 and TRBJ2-4, with D possibly being TRBD2 (5 bases). V lost 3 bases and J 11 bases, leaving 14 bases between the germline ends. CDR3 length equals 13 residues. The CDR3 region is CASSFEGTDVQYF. CDR3 coding DNA: TGTGCCAGCAGTTTCGAGGGAACCGACGTTCAGTACTTC.

The sample holds many counts of this clonotype. The rearrangement uses TRBV28 and TRBJ2-5, with TRBD2 matching 10 bases. V was clipped by 8 bases and J by 3 bases; unmatched bases: 9. Per the germline V gene, CDR1 is MDHEN and CDR2 is SYDVKM. The length of the CDR3 is 15 residues. CDR3 in DNA: TGTGCCAGCCGAACGTTGCTAGCGGGAGAAGAGACCCAGTACTTC. Translated: CASRTLLAGEETQYF.

This CDR3 reads CASGTSIQGSSYNEQFF. CDR3 in DNA: TGTGCCAGCGGTACAAGTATACAGGGTAGCTCCTACAATGAGCAGTTCTTC. The V call is TRBV2, the J call TRBJ2-1, with a weak D call TRBD1 (6 bases). Germline CDR1 is SNHLY and CDR2 is FYNNEI. CDR3 length: 17 residues. Deletions cut 8 bases from V and 0 bases from J, with 20 bases between.

This clonotype has ten or more counts. The germline gene is not matched at one end of the junction; a read error may be the cause. This chain uses TRBV27 with TRBJ2-1, with D perhaps matching TRBD1 or TRBD2 (6 bases each). This CDR3 spans 19 amino acids. Germline V gene lookup returns CDR1 MNHEY and CDR2 SMNVEV (reference sequence). The CDR3 coding sequence is TGTGCCACCAGTCCGGTGCGGGGAGACAGGCCCAGCTCCTACAATGAGCAGTTCTTC. Translating it yields CATSPVRGDRPSSYNEQFF.

In this sample, this clonotype turned up many times. J is TRBJ2-3 and V is TRBV20-1, with 8 bases fitting TRBD2. The CDR3 spans 16 residues. The germline V gene encodes CDR1 DFQATT and CDR2 SNEGSKA (reference sequence). J gave up 0 bases and V 3 bases, and 8 bases lay outside the gene matches. CDR3 DNA sequence: TGCAGTGCTAGGGGGGGCGGGGGGCCTAGCACAGATACGCAGTATTTT. This translates into CSARGGGGPSTDTQYF.

The V call is TRBV12-5, the J call TRBJ2-3, with D possibly TRBD1 on 5 matching bases. Trimming cost V 5 bases and J 4 bases, with 13 bases left between them. CDR1 is LGHNT, CDR2 FRNRAP, per germline. The length of the CDR3 is 14 residues. The CDR3 bases are TGTGCTAGTGGTCCTTGGGGCGACCCAGATACGCAGTATTTT. This codes for CASGPWGDPDTQYF.

This clonotype showed up just a few times. V is TRBV7-2 and J is TRBJ2-1; no clear D gene. Germline V gene sequence: CDR1 SGHTA, CDR2 FQGNSA. The length of the CDR3 is 17 residues. With 1 base removed from V and 12 bases from J, the gap between germline ends came to 25 bases. CDR3 sequence: CASSLVHETKKGRRQFF. CDR3 sequence (DNA): TGTGCCAGCAGCTTAGTTCATGAGACAAAAAAGGGCAGGAGGCAGTTCTTC.

The chain couples TRBV11-3 to TRBJ2-2; no definite D call. Trimming stripped 5 bases from V and 6 bases from J, with 16 bases between. The CDR3 covers 15 residues. CDR1 is SGHNT and CDR2 is YENEEA in the germline V gene. The CDR3 region is CASSPLLAHPGELFF. The CDR3 nucleotides read TGTGCCAGCAGCCCTCTCCTTGCCCATCCCGGGGAGCTGTTTTTT.

The chain is built from TRBV9 and TRBJ1-5; D might be TRBD1 (5 bases). The CDR3 length is 15 residues. CDR1 and CDR2 from the germline V gene are SGDLS and YYNGEE. V lost 4 bases to trimming and J lost 6 bases, with 17 bases between them. The DNA of the CDR3 is TGTGCCAGCAGCCCCTCCGGGGGTGGGGGTCAGCCCCAGCATTTT. It is translated as CASSPSGGGGQPQHF.

The V and J genes are TRBV7-9 and TRBJ2-1; D perhaps matches TRBD2 (6 bases). V was trimmed by 5 bases and J by 0 bases, leaving 14 bases between them. Looked up from germline, CDR1 is SEHNR and CDR2 is FQNEAQ (reference sequence). This CDR3 region has 16 residues. CDR3 sequence reads: CASSRSSESSYNEQFF. In DNA form, the CDR3 reads TGTGCCAGCAGCAGATCTAGCGAGAGCTCCTACAATGAGCAGTTCTTC.

The chain couples TRBV4-2 to TRBJ2-7; D gene ambiguous. Trimming stripped 1 base from V and 2 bases from J, with 18 bases between. Germline V lookup: CDR1 LGHNA, CDR2 YNFKEQ. The CDR3 extends over 17 amino acids. CDR3 in amino acids: CASSQARPPMSPYEQYF. The CDR3 bases are TGTGCCAGCAGCCAAGCACGACCTCCTATGAGCCCCTACGAGCAGTACTTC.

Concerning this clonotype: This sequence may be a read error, since a much larger clone differs from it by one base. V and J are TRBV7-2 and TRBJ1-2; TRBD1 agrees at 7 bases. Germline assignment: CDR1 SGHTA and CDR2 FQGNSA. V lost 8 bases, J lost 10 bases, and 16 bases stayed unmatched. The CDR3 loop spans 14 amino acids. CDR3 residues: CASGDHGQVGAYTF. In DNA form, the CDR3 reads TGTGCCAGCGGCGACCACGGACAGGTGGGAGCCTACACCTTC.

This clonotype was observed many times. CDR3 loop: CASSSQGQGAGWLTQYF. The CDR3 DNA reads TGTGCCAGCAGCTCTCAAGGACAGGGGGCGGGGTGGTTGACCCAGTACTTC. The chain has TRBV7-2 and TRBJ2-5, with 11 bases that match TRBD1. The CDR3 consists of 17 residues. V lost 4 bases to trimming and J lost 7 bases; unmatched junction nucleotides: 14. Germline V gene sequence: CDR1 SGHTA, CDR2 FQGNSA.